The clone carrying this T cell receptor beta chain was seen a handful of times. Its specificity is unknown. The data were obtained in a study of T cell repertoires in cytomegalovirus infection. MiXCR, run by TCRdb on the reads, gives a single entry per CDR3 protein. The table shows around 800,000 distinct CDR3 sequences, with less than 35% occurring only once. V was clipped by 0 bases and J by 6 bases; unmatched bases: 6. Germline V gives CDR1 MNHEY, CDR2 SVGAGI. The CDR3 has 16 amino acids. The V gene is TRBV6-5, the J gene TRBJ2-2, with 8 bases identical to TRBD1. This specimen consisted of cultured CD8+ T cells from PBMCs, obtained from culture after CMV antigen stimulation. This clonotype originated in a human donor in good health (CMV status not recorded). Some clones in this sample may be carry-over from other donors' samples. CDR3 loop: CASSYSRTGKSGELFF. DNA of the CDR3: TGTGCCAGCAGTTACTCCCGGACAGGGAAATCCGGGGAGCTGTTTTTT.